This T cell receptor beta chain was retrieved from a study of T cells in Graves' hyperthyroidism and ophthalmopathy. Study-level points and caveats: Blood also showed most of the thyroid clonotypes that were expanded above 0.001.

Amplified regions were TCR beta CDR3 sequences from RNA transcripts. HTBI primers were used for first-round RT-PCR of the TCR CDR3. TCRdb reanalysed the multiplex PCR reads using MiXCR and keeps one entry per CDR3 protein. This table has about 59,000 distinct CDR3 sequences, about 50% appearing once. This CDR3 comprises 15 residues. Per the germline V gene, CDR1 is SGHVS and CDR2 is FNYEAQ. In this sample, this clonotype turned up many times. What it recognizes is unknown. The clonotype originates from a woman aged 55-70 years with Graves' ophthalmopathy. The chain recombines TRBV7-6 with TRBJ2-5, with TRBD2 matching over 11 bases. Sequencing was done on a sample of blood. CDR3 sequence: CATGSGGAKTETQYF. The CDR3 coding sequence is TGTGCTACCGGTAGCGGGGGGGCCAAAACGGAGACCCAGTACTTC.